What follows are 12 T cell receptor beta chains derived from one specimen sequenced in a study of blood T cell repertoires in COVID-19. Data came from immunoSEQ multiplex PCR; TCRdb stores just in-frame clones and leaves some out. The table lists over 100,000 clones, roughly three quarters of them singletons. Specimen: peripheral blood. The receptor set was obtained from a woman aged 65 to 85 with acute or convalescent COVID-19.

The chain carries TRBV5-1 and TRBJ1-2, with TRBD1 identical over 10 bases. Germline V gene data show CDR1 as SGHRS and CDR2 as YFSETQ. After removal of 4 bases from V and 8 bases from J, the junction contained 8 bases not matched to a gene. CDR3 length equals 14 residues. The CDR3 reads CASSPGDRGIGYTF. CDR3 sequence (DNA): TGCGCCAGCAGCCCTGGGGACAGGGGTATAGGCTACACCTTC.

The chain joins TRBV6-5 to TRBJ1-2; D is ambiguous. This CDR3 region has 13 residues. The V end lost 5 bases, the J end lost 0 bases, and 7 bases lay between the germline ends. Looked up from germline, CDR1 is MNHEY and CDR2 is SVGAGI. CDR3 DNA sequence: TGTGCCAGCAGTCCGACACCTAACTATGGCTACACCTTC. Its translation is CASSPTPNYGYTF.

The gene calls are TRBV4-1 and TRBJ1-2; D is possibly TRBD1 (6 bases). Per germline, CDR1 MGHRA and CDR2 YSYEKL. Trimming removed 1 base from V and 2 bases from J, with 11 bases in between. The CDR3 spans 15 residues. The chain's CDR3 is CASSQVETGNYGYTF. The CDR3 DNA sequence: TGCGCCAGCAGCCAAGTGGAAACAGGGAACTATGGCTACACCTTC.

This chain uses TRBV28 with TRBJ1-2, with no clear D. Germline CDR1 and CDR2: MDHEN and SYDVKM. The CDR3 runs 12 residues. Trimming cost V 0 bases and J 6 bases, with 5 bases left between them. This CDR3 reads CASSLWSHGYTF. CDR3 nucleotides: TGTGCCAGCAGTTTATGGAGCCATGGCTACACCTTC.

The chain uses TRBV7-9 and TRBJ2-1; D is perhaps TRBD2 (6 bases). The CDR3 extends over 14 amino acids. Germline V lookup: CDR1 SEHNR, CDR2 FQNEAQ (reference sequence). Trimming took off 1 base at V and 4 bases at J, with 8 bases between the two ends. The DNA of the CDR3 is TGTGCCAGCAGCTTAGAAGGGACTTACAATGAGCAGTTCTTC. This sequence encodes CASSLEGTYNEQFF.

CDR3 in DNA: TGTGCCAGCAGCTTAGGTTGGGGGGGGCACAATGAGCAGTTCTTC. Its translation is CASSLGWGGHNEQFF. The chain links TRBV7-2 to TRBJ2-1; TRBD2 is a possible D gene (7 bases). V lost 1 base and J 5 bases, leaving 12 bases between the germline ends. The CDR3 totals 15 residues. Per the germline V gene, CDR1 is SGHTA and CDR2 is FQGNSA.

This clone was found once. The chain couples TRBV6-2 or TRBV6-3 to TRBJ2-5; D gene uncertain. V was trimmed by 0 bases and J by 2 bases, leaving 4 bases between them. Germline V gene data show CDR1 as MNHEY and CDR2 as SVGEGT. This CDR3 has 13 residues. The CDR3 loop is CASSYSRQETQYF. DNA of the CDR3: TGTGCCAGCAGTTACTCGAGGCAAGAGACCCAGTACTTC.

The chain combines TRBV3-1 (or the pseudogene TRBV3-2) with TRBJ2-5; 10 bases align to TRBD1. V dropped 3 bases and J dropped 2; count of bases not matched to a gene: 3. The CDR3 length is 15 residues. From germline, CDR1 is LGHDT and CDR2 YNNKEL (reference sequence). The CDR3 is CASSHWTGGQETQYF. Written as DNA, the CDR3 is TGTGCCAGCAGCCATTGGACAGGGGGGCAAGAGACCCAGTACTTC.

The chain links TRBV2 to TRBJ1-2, with TRBD1 as a possible D gene (5 bases). The germline gives CDR1 SNHLY, CDR2 FYNNEI. V was pared by 6 bases and J by 7 bases, with 12 bases between. This CDR3 has 12 amino acids. The CDR3 DNA reads as TGTGCCAGCAGAGGGGTCCGTGTTGGCTACACCTTC. Translating it yields CASRGVRVGYTF.

V is TRBV5-1 and J is TRBJ2-1, with TRBD1 matching 9 bases. This CDR3 is 14 amino acids long. CDR1 and CDR2 from the germline V gene are SGHRS and YFSETQ. The trim removed 4 bases at V and 3 bases at J, leaving 2 bases unmatched. CDR3 region: CASSTGQGYNEQFF. The CDR3 DNA is TGCGCCAGCAGCACGGGACAGGGCTACAATGAGCAGTTCTTC.

V is TRBV7-2 and J is TRBJ1-4, with D perhaps matching TRBD1 (6 bases). The CDR3 extends over 16 amino acids. The germline CDR1 and CDR2 sequences are SGHTA and FQGNSA. The ends were cut back, 4 bases at V and 5 bases at J, with 17 bases in the middle. The CDR3 DNA reads TGTGCCAGCAGCTCCCAGACAGGCGGACCAAATGAAAAACTGTTTTTT. It codes for CASSSQTGGPNEKLFF. The variable domain in full, with the rest retrieved from reference TRBV7-2 and TRBJ1-4, is GAGVSQSPSNKVTEKGKDVELRCDPISGHTALYWYRQSLGQGLEFLIYFQGNSAPDKSGLPSDRFSAERTGGSVSTLTIQRTQQEDSAVYLCASSSQTGGPNEKLFFGSGTQLSVL.

This clone was picked up one time. The chain couples TRBV3-1 (or the pseudogene TRBV3-2) to TRBJ2-1; the match to TRBD1 covers 7 bases. The ends lost 0 bases at V and 2 bases at J; junction bases unmatched: 10. The CDR3 consists of 18 residues. Germline CDR1 and CDR2: LGHDT and YNNKEL (reference sequence). The CDR3 here is CASSQEGLDRDTYNEQFF. The CDR3 DNA follows: TGTGCCAGCAGCCAAGAGGGTCTCGACAGGGACACCTACAATGAGCAGTTCTTC.